This T cell receptor (beta chain) was found in a study of T cell repertoires in cytomegalovirus infection. Study background: It was recently identified HLA-C-restricted and well-studied HLA-B-restricted CMV epitopes that the study used. CMV infection and matching HLA type were both indicated by public TCR beta signatures.

TCRdb analysed the reads with MiXCR anew, one entry per CDR3 protein. The sample has about 270,000 distinct CDR3 sequences; 22% are singletons. In the case of this clonotype: Its target is unknown.

Study conclusions and caveats: Using cumulative public TCR beta family frequency, the authors identified those who carried CMV together with the relevant HLA. Across the ex vivo response, the dominant clonotypes were HLA-C-restricted CMV-specific TCR beta clonotypes.

V was trimmed by 0 bases and J by 0 bases, leaving 12 bases between them. Germline V lookup: CDR1 DFQATT, CDR2 SNEGSKA (reference sequence). The CDR3 sequence is 15 residues long. The genes are TRBV20-1 and TRBJ2-7; D uncertain. This specimen was cultured PBMCs, taken from culture after CMV antigen stimulation. The sequence was collected from a human donor in good health (CMV status not recorded). Some clones in this sample may be carry-over from other donors' samples. The CDR3 coding sequence is TGCAGTGCTAGAGATGCCCGCCGTTTCTCCTACGAGCAGTACTTC. Protein: CSARDARRFSYEQYF.